The 16 T cell receptor beta chains given below trace back to one sample, sequenced in a study of blood T cell repertoires in COVID-19. Sequencing was performed with immunoSEQ multiplex PCR; in TCRdb, only in-frame clones are kept and a portion is missing. The repertoire consists of 220,000 or so clones, with 85% to 90% occurring once and the leading ten covering around 15%. Sequencing input: PBMCs or T cells enriched from blood (not recorded which). These TCRs come from a young man who had been exposed to COVID-19.

This clone appeared a few times. The chain combines TRBV3-1 (or the pseudogene TRBV3-2) with TRBJ1-2; TRBD1 is a possible D gene (5 bases). V was shortened by 4 bases and J by 2 bases, with 11 bases between the two germline ends. Germline CDR1 and CDR2: LGHDT and YNNKEL (reference sequence). The CDR3 consists of 14 residues. The CDR3 DNA reads as TGTGCCAGCAGCCTAACAGGAACCAACTATGGCTACACCTTC. It codes for CASSLTGTNYGYTF.

This sequence joins TRBV18 and TRBJ2-7; 8 bases are a match to TRBD1. The CDR3 is made up of 16 amino acids. With 4 bases clipped from V and 1 base from J, the junction kept 9 bases outside the gene matches. Germline CDR1 KGHSH, CDR2 LQKENI. The CDR3 loop is CASSQSSGTGSYEQYF. CDR3 DNA sequence: TGTGCCAGCTCACAGTCGTCCGGGACAGGATCCTACGAGCAGTACTTC.

This sequence joins TRBV10-1 and TRBJ1-1, with TRBD1 as a possible D gene (5 bases). V lost 4 bases and J 6 bases, leaving 18 bases between the germline ends. CDR3 length: 15 residues. The germline V gene encodes CDR1 WNHNN and CDR2 SYGVQD (reference sequence). The CDR3 protein is CASSGAEQVYPEAFF. The DNA of the CDR3 is TGCGCCAGCAGTGGGGCCGAACAGGTTTACCCTGAAGCTTTCTTT.

The chain employs TRBV19 and TRBJ1-2; 9 bases align to TRBD1. Germline trimming cut 10 bases from V and 4 bases from J; bases unmatched to any gene: 7. The CDR3 covers 13 residues. Per germline, CDR1 LNHDA and CDR2 SQIVND (reference sequence). The CDR3 sequence: CATEQGASYGYTF. The CDR3 nucleotides are TGTGCCACCGAACAGGGGGCTAGCTATGGCTACACCTTC.

The chain couples TRBV5-1 to TRBJ2-1, with TRBD2 identical over 11 bases. V gave up 3 bases and J gave up 7 bases; unmatched junction bases: 3. Germline-derived CDR1 and CDR2 are SGHRS and YFSETQ. The CDR3 covers 14 residues. CDR3 sequence: CASSSSGGTNEQFF. The CDR3 region has the DNA TGCGCCAGCAGCTCTAGCGGGGGGACTAATGAGCAGTTCTTC.

The chain couples TRBV9 to TRBJ2-1; weak D call: TRBD2 (5 bases). CDR3 length: 16 residues. The V end was cut by 4 bases, the J end by 3 bases, with 17 bases between. CDR1 and CDR2 (germline): SGDLS, YYNGEE. CDR3 sequence (DNA): TGTGCCAGCAGCTCACTTCCGAGGGTCATCTACAATGAGCAGTTCTTC. As protein: CASSSLPRVIYNEQFF. Based on the CDR3 plus reference TRBV9 and TRBJ2-1, the full variable domain is DSGVTQTPKHLITATGQRVTLRCSPRSGDLSVYWYQQSLDQGLQFLIQYYNGEERAKGNILERFSAQQFPDLHSELNLSSLELGDSALYFCASSSLPRVIYNEQFFGPGTRLTVL.

The V gene is TRBV10-1, the J gene TRBJ2-7; TRBD1 aligns across 8 bases. Germline CDR1 WNHNN, CDR2 SYGVQD (reference sequence). The junction had 0 bases not matched to a gene; V was cut back by 4 bases and J by 1 base. There are 13 residues in the CDR3. CDR3 region: CASSGDRSYEQYF. In nucleotides, the CDR3 is TGCGCCAGCAGTGGGGACAGGTCCTACGAGCAGTACTTC.

This clone was picked up one time. The chain uses TRBV11-2 and TRBJ2-1; 10 positions match TRBD2. This CDR3 is built from 16 residues. From germline, CDR1 is SGHAT and CDR2 FQNNGV. V shed 2 bases, J shed 5 bases, and the junction held 6 bases outside the gene matches. The CDR3 protein is CASSLFSAGGHNEQFF. CDR3 nucleotides: TGTGCCAGCAGCTTATTCTCAGCGGGGGGGCACAATGAGCAGTTCTTC.

The chain employs TRBV15 and TRBJ2-7; 8 positions agree with TRBD1. Germline CDR1 LNHNV, CDR2 YYDKDF (reference sequence). The CDR3 runs 15 residues. V shed 2 bases, J shed 6 bases, and the junction held 9 bases outside the gene matches. CDR3 DNA: TGTGCCACCAGCAGACCGCAGGGGGCCTTCGCCGAGCAGTACTTC. Translation gives CATSRPQGAFAEQYF.

In nucleotides, the CDR3 is TGTGCCAGCAGCCAAGATAGACAGAAGAACACTGAAGCTTTCTTT. As protein: CASSQDRQKNTEAFF. V gene TRBV4-2 combines with J gene TRBJ1-1; a weak D match, TRBD1 (5 bases). The CDR3 is made up of 15 amino acids. Germline assignment: CDR1 LGHNA and CDR2 YNFKEQ. The germline V and J ends were trimmed by 0 bases and 1 base, with 9 bases remaining between them.

The chain links TRBV19 to TRBJ1-5; possibly TRBD1 for D (5 bases). CDR3 length equals 13 residues. V was clipped by 7 bases and J by 6 bases, with 13 bases between them. Germline V gene sequence: CDR1 LNHDA, CDR2 SQIVND (reference sequence). In DNA form, the CDR3 reads TGTGCCAGTATGGGCAGGGCCGGTCAGCCCCAGCATTTT. Its protein product is CASMGRAGQPQHF. Using reference TRBV19 and TRBJ1-5 for the parts outside the CDR3, the full variable domain is DGGITQSPKYLFRKEGQNVTLSCEQNLNHDAMYWYRQDPGQGLRLIYYSQIVNDFQKGDIAEGYSVSREKKESFPLTVTSAQKNPTAFYLCASMGRAGQPQHFGDGTRLSIL.

This clone was detected once. This sequence joins TRBV2 and TRBJ2-5; D unclear. Trimming removed 6 bases from V and 4 bases from J, with 15 bases in between. Looked up from germline, CDR1 is SNHLY and CDR2 is FYNNEI. This CDR3 is 14 amino acids long. CDR3 nucleotides: TGTGCCAGCAGGATTTACTACACCCGAGAGACCCAGTACTTC. This sequence encodes CASRIYYTRETQYF.

This clone was counted only a few times. The gene calls are TRBV11-3 and TRBJ2-1, with 8 bases matching TRBD2. Trimming cost V 2 bases and J 5 bases; bases outside gene matches: 11. The CDR3 has 17 residues. Per the germline V gene, CDR1 is SGHNT and CDR2 is YENEEA. The CDR3 DNA reads TGTGCCAGCAGCTTAACATTGACTAGCGCCGACAACAATGAGCAGTTCTTC. This gives the protein CASSLTLTSADNNEQFF. The full variable domain, completed using reference TRBV11-3 and TRBJ2-1, is EAGVVQSPRYKIIEKKQPVAFWCNPISGHNTLYWYLQNLGQGPELLIRYENEEAVDDSQLPKDRFSAERLKGVDSTLKIQPAELGDSAVYLCASSLTLTSADNNEQFFGPGTRLTVL.

The chain combines TRBV6-5 with TRBJ1-1; 8 nucleotides agree with TRBD1. Germline CDR1 reads MNHEY; CDR2 reads SVGAGI. Trimming took 10 bases from V and 1 from J; bases not matched to a gene: 5. The CDR3 extends over 13 amino acids. CDR3 DNA: TGTGCCACAGGACAGGGCCCGAACACTGAAGCTTTCTTT. Translated: CATGQGPNTEAFF.

The V gene is TRBV2, the J gene TRBJ1-2; D not resolved. Germline-derived CDR1 and CDR2 are SNHLY and FYNNEI. This CDR3 spans 17 amino acids. Trimming took 7 bases from V and 3 from J, leaving 24 bases between them. CDR3 amino acids: CASTTDREPKWDYGYTF. CDR3 nucleotide sequence: TGTGCCAGCACTACCGACCGGGAGCCAAAATGGGACTATGGCTACACCTTC.

J is TRBJ2-7 and V is TRBV3-1 (or the pseudogene TRBV3-2); possibly TRBD1 for D (5 bases). Trimming shortened V by 3 bases and J by 3 bases, and 15 bases separated the two germline ends. This CDR3 has 15 amino acids. Germline V CDR1 and CDR2: LGHDT, YNNKEL (reference sequence). The CDR3 nucleotides read TGTGCCAGCAGCCACATTCAAGGGGCGAGCTACGAGCAGTACTTC. Encoded protein: CASSHIQGASYEQYF.